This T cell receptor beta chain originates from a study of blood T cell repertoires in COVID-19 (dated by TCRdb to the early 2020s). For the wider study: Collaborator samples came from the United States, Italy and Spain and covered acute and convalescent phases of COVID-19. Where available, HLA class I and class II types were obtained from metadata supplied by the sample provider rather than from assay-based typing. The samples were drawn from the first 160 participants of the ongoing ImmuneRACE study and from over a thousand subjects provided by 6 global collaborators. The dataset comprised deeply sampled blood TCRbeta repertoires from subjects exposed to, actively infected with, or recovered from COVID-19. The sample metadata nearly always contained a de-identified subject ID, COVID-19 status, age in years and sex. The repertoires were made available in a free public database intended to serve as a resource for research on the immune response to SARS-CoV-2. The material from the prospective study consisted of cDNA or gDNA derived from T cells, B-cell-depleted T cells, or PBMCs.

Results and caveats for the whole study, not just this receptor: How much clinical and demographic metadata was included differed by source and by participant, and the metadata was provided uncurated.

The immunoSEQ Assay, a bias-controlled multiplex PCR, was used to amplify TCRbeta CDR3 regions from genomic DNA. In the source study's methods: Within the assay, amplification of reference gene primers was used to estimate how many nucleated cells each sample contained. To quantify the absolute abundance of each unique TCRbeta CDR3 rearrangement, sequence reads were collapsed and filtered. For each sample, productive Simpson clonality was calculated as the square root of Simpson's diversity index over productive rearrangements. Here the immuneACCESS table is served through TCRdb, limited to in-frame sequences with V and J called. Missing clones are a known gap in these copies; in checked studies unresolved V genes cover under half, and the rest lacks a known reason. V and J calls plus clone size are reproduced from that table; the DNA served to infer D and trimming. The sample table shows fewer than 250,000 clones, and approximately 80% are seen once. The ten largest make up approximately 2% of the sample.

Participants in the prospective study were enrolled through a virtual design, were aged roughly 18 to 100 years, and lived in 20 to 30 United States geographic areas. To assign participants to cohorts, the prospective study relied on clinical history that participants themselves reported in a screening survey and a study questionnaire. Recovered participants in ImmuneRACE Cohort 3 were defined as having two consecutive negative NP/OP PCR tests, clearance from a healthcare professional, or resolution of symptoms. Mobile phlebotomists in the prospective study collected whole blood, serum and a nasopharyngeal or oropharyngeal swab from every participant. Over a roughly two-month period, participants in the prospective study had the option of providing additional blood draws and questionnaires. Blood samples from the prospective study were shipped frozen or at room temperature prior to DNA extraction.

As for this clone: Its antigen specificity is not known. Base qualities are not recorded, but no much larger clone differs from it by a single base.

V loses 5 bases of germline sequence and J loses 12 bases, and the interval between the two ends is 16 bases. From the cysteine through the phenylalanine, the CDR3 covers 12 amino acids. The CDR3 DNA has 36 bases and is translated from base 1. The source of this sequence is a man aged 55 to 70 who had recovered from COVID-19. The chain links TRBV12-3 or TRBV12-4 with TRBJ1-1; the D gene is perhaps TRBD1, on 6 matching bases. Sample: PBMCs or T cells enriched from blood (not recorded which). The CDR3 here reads CASSTQGLWPFF. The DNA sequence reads TGTGCCAGCAGTACTCAGGGGCTATGGCCTTTCTTT.